These 25 T cell receptor beta chains were sequenced from one sample in a study of blood T cell repertoires in COVID-19. Using immunoSEQ multiplex PCR, the repertoire was profiled, and TCRdb retains in-frame clones only, with some absent. In the table there are 200,000 to 250,000 clones, roughly 83% of which are singletons. Sequencing was carried out using peripheral blood. The receptors originated from an elderly woman with COVID-19, enrolled during active disease.

V and J are TRBV7-2 and TRBJ2-1; the match to TRBD2 covers 12 bases. J gave up 8 bases and V 5 bases, and 7 bases lay outside the gene matches. The germline gives CDR1 SGHTA, CDR2 FQGNSA. The CDR3 sequence is 15 residues long. For the CDR3, the DNA is TGTGCCAGCAGCAGGCGTCTAGCGGGGGGGGATGAGCAGTTCTTC. Translating it yields CASSRRLAGGDEQFF.

This chain joins TRBV28 and TRBJ2-7; D possibly corresponds to TRBD1 (6 bases). CDR1 is MDHEN, CDR2 SYDVKM, per germline. This CDR3 has 13 amino acids. V lost 2 bases, J lost 4 bases, and 9 bases lay in between. The CDR3 is CASSLAQGYEQYF. The CDR3 nucleotides read TGTGCCAGCAGTTTAGCACAGGGTTACGAGCAGTACTTC.

The V gene is TRBV6-5, the J gene TRBJ1-2; 9 positions agree with TRBD1. The CDR3 sequence is 12 residues long. Per germline, CDR1 MNHEY and CDR2 SVGAGI. J was trimmed by 6 bases and V by 5 bases; bases with no gene match: 1. The CDR3 is CASSRTGDGYTF. The CDR3 DNA reads as TGTGCCAGCAGTCGGACAGGGGATGGCTACACCTTC.

This chain uses TRBV7-2 with TRBJ1-2; TRBD1 aligns across 10 bases. CDR1 and CDR2 from the germline V gene are SGHTA and FQGNSA. With V trimmed by 4 bases and J by 4 bases, 6 bases remained unmatched. The CDR3 loop spans 15 amino acids. CDR3 bases: TGTGCCAGCAGCTCCCGGGACAGGGGAGTCTATGGCTACACCTTC. Translated, it gives CASSSRDRGVYGYTF.

The count of this clone is one. The chain carries TRBV3-1 (or the pseudogene TRBV3-2) and TRBJ2-3, with 14 bases that match TRBD2. V lost 2 bases to trimming and J lost 7 bases; unmatched junction nucleotides: 14. This CDR3 region has 19 residues. Germline V gene sequence: CDR1 LGHDT, CDR2 YNNKEL (reference sequence). The CDR3 spells CASSQTVLGLAGDIHTQYF. Here the CDR3 DNA reads TGTGCCAGCAGCCAAACCGTTCTGGGACTAGCGGGGGACATTCATACGCAGTATTTT.

V usage is TRBV5-5 and J usage is TRBJ1-1, with 8 nucleotides matching TRBD1. The CDR3 consists of 15 residues. In germline, CDR1 is SGHKS, CDR2 YYEKEE (reference sequence). V lost 6 bases and J lost 8; bases outside the gene matches: 15. Written as DNA, the CDR3 is TGTGCCAGCACCCCAAGGACAGGGACGGCGATCGAAGCTTTCTTT. Its protein is CASTPRTGTAIEAFF.

This rearrangement joins TRBV11-1 to TRBJ1-6; a possible D gene is TRBD1 (5 bases). Per germline, CDR1 SGHAT and CDR2 FQDESV (reference sequence). Trimming took off 6 bases at V and 8 bases at J, with 17 bases between the two ends. This CDR3 is 15 amino acids long. Written as DNA, the CDR3 is TGTGCCAGCAGAGCCGCGGGGGGAGTATATTCACCCCTCCACTTT. Protein: CASRAAGGVYSPLHF. The entire variable domain, with the rest obtained from reference TRBV11-1 and TRBJ1-6, is as follows: EAEVAQSPRYKITEKSQAVAFWCDPISGHATLYWYRQILGQGPELLVQFQDESVVDDSQLPKDRFSAERLKGVDSTLKIQPAELGDSAMYLCASRAAGGVYSPLHFGNGTRLTVT.

On this clone itself: The germline gene is not matched at one end of the junction; a read error may be the cause. V and J are TRBV15 and TRBJ2-5; maybe TRBD1 (7 bases). This CDR3 has 15 residues. CDR1 is LNHNV and CDR2 is YYDKDF in the germline V gene (reference sequence). CDR3: CATSVTGTYQGTQYF. CDR3 coding DNA: TGTGCCACCAGCGTGACAGGGACTTATCAAGGGACCCAGTACTTC. Full variable domain (remainder filled in from reference TRBV15 and TRBJ2-5): DAMVIQNPRYQVTQFGKPVTLSCSQTLNHNVMYWYQQKSSQAPKLLFHYYDKDFNNEADTPDNFQSRRPNTSFCFLDIRSPGLGDTAMYLCATSVTGTYQGTQYFGPGTRLLVL.

The gene calls are TRBV19 and TRBJ2-7, with 11 bases identical to TRBD2. J lost 2 bases, V lost 5 bases, and 5 bases had no gene match. Germline V gives CDR1 LNHDA, CDR2 SQIVND (reference sequence). CDR3 length: 15 amino acids. CDR3 nucleotide sequence: TGTGCCAGTAGTCTACATAGCGGGGGGGCCTACGAGCAGTACGTC. Translated: CASSLHSGGAYEQYV.

V usage is TRBV28 and J usage is TRBJ1-5, with TRBD1 identical over 7 bases. From germline, CDR1 is MDHEN and CDR2 SYDVKM. V was clipped by 11 bases and J by 4 bases; unmatched bases: 5. This CDR3 contains 12 residues. CDR3 sequence: CASQGQNQPQHF. CDR3 DNA: TGTGCCTCACAGGGGCAGAATCAGCCCCAGCATTTT.

The CDR3 spells CASRLDRDRALAFF. As DNA, the CDR3 is TGTGCCAGCAGACTTGACCGGGACAGGGCCCTCGCTTTCTTT. The chain recombines TRBV6-5 with TRBJ1-1, with 9 bases fitting TRBD1. The CDR3 spans 14 residues. V lost 6 bases to trimming and J lost 11 bases; unmatched junction nucleotides: 13. Germline V CDR1 and CDR2: MNHEY, SVGAGI.

The chain combines TRBV18 with TRBJ2-5, with D possibly being TRBD2 (5 bases). CDR1 is KGHSH and CDR2 is LQKENI in the germline V gene. The germline V and J ends were trimmed by 6 bases and 4 bases, with 15 bases remaining between them. This CDR3 comprises 14 residues. Written as DNA, the CDR3 is TGTGCCAGCTCGCCAGGACTTAACACAGAGACCCAGTACTTC. Its protein product is CASSPGLNTETQYF.

The genes are TRBV28 and TRBJ2-7, with D tentatively TRBD1 (5 bases). V was trimmed by 3 bases and J by 4 bases, leaving 7 bases between them. Germline V gene lookup returns CDR1 MDHEN and CDR2 SYDVKM. The CDR3 contains 12 residues. CDR3 sequence reads: CASSLAGYEQYF. CDR3 sequence (DNA): TGTGCCAGCAGTTTGGCAGGGTACGAGCAGTACTTC.

The chain has TRBV5-4 and TRBJ1-1; the D is unclear. Trimming removed 4 bases at V and 5 bases at J, with 18 bases between. Germline V gene sequence: CDR1 SGHNT, CDR2 YYREEE (reference sequence). The CDR3 has 15 residues. The CDR3 sequence: CASSPGGTPGTEAFF. Here the CDR3 DNA reads TGTGCCAGCAGCCCGGGAGGCACCCCGGGGACTGAAGCTTTCTTT.

The chain couples TRBV6-6 to TRBJ2-1, with D possibly being TRBD2 (6 bases). V was pared by 5 bases and J by 10 bases, with 21 bases between. Per germline, CDR1 MNHNY and CDR2 SVGAGI (reference sequence). This CDR3 is built from 15 residues. CDR3 sequence: CASSLSPLAGREQFF. DNA for the CDR3: TGTGCCAGCAGTCTTTCCCCCCTGGCAGGGAGGGAGCAGTTCTTC.

The V and J genes are TRBV10-2 and TRBJ2-3; the match to TRBD2 covers 11 bases. Germline V gene data show CDR1 as WSHSY and CDR2 as SAAADI. The CDR3 is 14 amino acids. V was pared by 6 bases and J by 5 bases, with 4 bases of the junction left unmatched. CDR3 loop: CASRLAGGIDTQYF. The CDR3 DNA is TGCGCCAGCAGATTAGCGGGGGGGATAGATACGCAGTATTTT.

This clone showed up just a few times. V usage is TRBV28 and J usage is TRBJ1-5, with D perhaps matching TRBD1 (5 bases). The V gene's germline CDR1 is MDHEN and CDR2 SYDVKM. V was shortened by 6 bases and J by 1 base, with 13 bases between the two germline ends. There are 15 residues in the CDR3. The CDR3 coding sequence is TGTGCCAGCAGCACAGGTACCACCAGCAATCAGCCCCAGCATTTT. It codes for CASSTGTTSNQPQHF.

This clone was detected once. V gene TRBV6-4 combines with J gene TRBJ2-7; 10 bases line up with TRBD1. V lost 3 bases and J lost 0; bases outside the gene matches: 5. The CDR3 extends over 16 amino acids. Germline V lookup: CDR1 MRHNA, CDR2 SNTAGT. For the CDR3, the DNA is TGTGCCAGCAGTGAGGCCGGGACAGGGGTCTCCTACGAGCAGTACTTC. Translation gives CASSEAGTGVSYEQYF.

The chain is built from TRBV3-1 (or the pseudogene TRBV3-2) and TRBJ2-3, with TRBD2 matching over 11 bases. With 4 bases clipped from V and 5 bases from J, the junction kept 5 bases outside the gene matches. CDR3 length equals 15 residues. The germline V gene has CDR1 LGHDT and CDR2 YNNKEL (reference sequence). The CDR3 region is CASSRSGTSGDTQYF. CDR3 nucleotide sequence: TGTGCCAGCAGCCGCTCCGGGACTAGCGGAGATACGCAGTATTTT.

This rearrangement joins TRBV5-1 to TRBJ2-1; D not certain. The CDR3 has 14 residues. With 0 bases removed from V and 10 bases from J, the gap between germline ends came to 14 bases. Per the germline V gene, CDR1 is SGHRS and CDR2 is YFSETQ. DNA for the CDR3: TGCGCCAGCAGCTTGGTGGCTACCCCCGGGGAGCAGTTCTTC. Translated, it gives CASSLVATPGEQFF.

This clone came up once. This chain connects TRBV5-5 to TRBJ2-1; tentatively, D is TRBD2 (5 bases). Germline V gives CDR1 SGHKS, CDR2 YYEKEE (reference sequence). This CDR3 is built from 14 residues. Trimming cost V 0 bases and J 7 bases, with 11 bases left between them. CDR3 protein: CASSLGLPKNEQFF. The CDR3 nucleotides read TGTGCCAGCAGCTTGGGACTACCTAAGAATGAGCAGTTCTTC.

The chain carries TRBV15 and TRBJ2-3; 9 bases align to TRBD2. CDR1 is LNHNV, CDR2 YYDKDF, per germline (reference sequence). V lost 1 base, J lost 3 bases, and 2 bases stayed unmatched. The CDR3 totals 15 residues. In DNA, the CDR3 is TGTGCCACCAGCAGAGCAGGACTAGCGACAGATACGCAGTATTTT. It yields the protein CATSRAGLATDTQYF. Combining the CDR3 with reference TRBV15 and TRBJ2-3 gives the whole variable domain DAMVIQNPRYQVTQFGKPVTLSCSQTLNHNVMYWYQQKSSQAPKLLFHYYDKDFNNEADTPDNFQSRRPNTSFCFLDIRSPGLGDTAMYLCATSRAGLATDTQYFGPGTRLTVL.

The chain carries TRBV5-1 and TRBJ1-2; the D gene is possibly TRBD1 (5 bases). This CDR3 is built from 13 residues. Germline CDR1 reads SGHRS; CDR2 reads YFSETQ. V shed 4 bases and J shed 4 bases, with 11 bases lying between them. The CDR3 DNA reads as TGCGCCAGCAGCAGTACAGGCCTCTATGGCTACACCTTC. Residues: CASSSTGLYGYTF.

V usage is TRBV5-1 and J usage is TRBJ1-1; 7 nucleotides align to TRBD1. Germline loops: CDR1 SGHRS, CDR2 YFSETQ. Losses at the gene ends were 4 bases for V and 7 bases for J; bases not matched to a gene: 16. CDR3 length equals 16 residues. In DNA form, the CDR3 reads TGCGCCAGCAGCCAGCGCCTACAGGGGAGGAATGATGAAGCTTTCTTT. Translation gives CASSQRLQGRNDEAFF.

A single count supports this clone. This chain uses TRBV19 with TRBJ2-2; D is uncertain. Looked up from germline, CDR1 is LNHDA and CDR2 is SQIVND (reference sequence). The CDR3 is made up of 15 amino acids. The V end was cut by 6 bases, the J end by 3 bases, with 14 bases between. The CDR3 bases are TGTGCCAGTAGCCCGCTGTTACTGGACACCGGGGAGCTGTTTTTT. Its translation is CASSPLLLDTGELFF. Together with reference TRBV19 and TRBJ2-2, the CDR3 gives the full variable domain: DGGITQSPKYLFRKEGQNVTLSCEQNLNHDAMYWYRQDPGQGLRLIYYSQIVNDFQKGDIAEGYSVSREKKESFPLTVTSAQKNPTAFYLCASSPLLLDTGELFFGEGSRLTVL.